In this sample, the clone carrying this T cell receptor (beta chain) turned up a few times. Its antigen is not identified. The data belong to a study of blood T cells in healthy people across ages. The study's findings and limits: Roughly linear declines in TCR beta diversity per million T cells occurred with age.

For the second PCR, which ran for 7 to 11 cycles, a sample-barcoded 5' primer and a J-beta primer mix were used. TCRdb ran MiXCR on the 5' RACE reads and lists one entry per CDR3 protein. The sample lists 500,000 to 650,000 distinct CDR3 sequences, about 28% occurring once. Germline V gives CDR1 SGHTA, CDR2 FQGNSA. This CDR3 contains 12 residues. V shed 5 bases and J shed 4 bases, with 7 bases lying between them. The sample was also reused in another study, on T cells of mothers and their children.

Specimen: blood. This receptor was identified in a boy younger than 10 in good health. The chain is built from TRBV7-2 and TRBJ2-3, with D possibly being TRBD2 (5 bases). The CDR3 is CASSPAADTQYF. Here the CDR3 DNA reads TGTGCCAGCAGCCCAGCGGCAGATACGCAGTATTTT.